The T cell receptor (beta chain) described here comes from a study of control samples from healthy donors and cancer patients (TCRdb year 2020). The CDR3 contains 14 residues, cysteine and phenylalanine counted. The read is trimmed to its CDR3 DNA, 42 bases read in frame from base 1. V loses 4 bases, J loses 3 bases, and the germline ends lie 10 bases apart. The germline V gene (reference sequence) sets CDR1 to LGHDT and CDR2 to YNNKEL. Receptor amplification or capture employed the immunoSEQ multiplex PCR assay. Not all clones reach the TCRdb copy of this immuneACCESS table, which keeps in-frame sequences only. Checked studies attribute under half of the gap to unresolved V genes and leave the rest unexplained. This sample lists around 40,000 clones; roughly 90% were detected once. Clones ranked in the top ten supply 20% to 25% of the sample. Note on this clone: Its antigen target is currently unknown. No quality values exist for individual bases; no much larger clone is one base distant.

The sequenced sample was PBMCs. The TCR was taken from a woman in her 40s with head and neck cancer. The chain is assembled from TRBV3-1 (or the pseudogene TRBV3-2) and TRBJ1-5; the D gene is possibly TRBD1, with 6 bases matching. The DNA sequence reads TGTGCCAGCAGCCTCGACAGGTACAATCAGCCCCAGCATTTT. Its product reads: CASSLDRYNQPQHF.